The T cell receptor beta chain described here comes from a study of CD8 T cells in Susac syndrome. TCR beta was sequenced from blood CD8+ and CD4+ T cells. Controls were healthy donors chosen to match patients in age and sex. RNA, at about 0.5 to 1 ug, was reverse transcribed with random hexamers. Across 54 Vbeta and 13 Jbeta, TCR beta CDR3 was amplified with immunoSEQ multiplex PCR. TCRdb called the immunoSEQ multiplex PCR reads again in MiXCR, with one record for every CDR3 protein. The sample consists of around 80,000 distinct CDR3 sequences, 94% of them appearing once. This CDR3 region has 14 residues. Trimming stripped 0 bases from V and 9 bases from J, with 12 bases between. Germline CDR1 is MNHEY and CDR2 is SMNVEV (reference sequence).

The TCR originated in a human donor in good health. Sequenced: CD8+ T cells from PBMCs. The chain uses TRBV27 and TRBJ2-1, with D perhaps TRBD1 or TRBD2 (6 bases each). CDR3 residues: CASSLSSGAREQFF. CDR3 coding DNA: TGTGCCAGCAGTTTATCGTCGGGGGCACGTGAGCAGTTCTTC.